The 18 T cell receptor beta chains presented below share a single source sample, sequenced in a study of shared clonotypes between healthy human individuals (dated by TCRdb to the early 2020s). Receptors were amplified or captured by the immunoSEQ multiplex PCR assay. This immuneACCESS table, as held by TCRdb, lists in-frame sequences with V and J called but not all clones. Of the missing ones, under half trace to an unresolved V gene in checked studies; the others have no known cause. The table for this sample lists some 1,100,000 clones; about four fifths of them were counted only once. Clones ranked in the top ten supply approximately 0.5% of the sample. The source material was memory CD4+ T cells from PBMCs. The cell subset or site tag for this specimen amounts to: CD45RA-negative fraction. Source of these receptors: a man younger than 35 in good health. Some clones in this sample may be carry-over from other donors' samples.

V is TRBV2 and J is TRBJ2-7; a weak D match, TRBD2 (5 bases). Germline V gene lookup returns CDR1 SNHLY and CDR2 FYNNEI. Trimming pared 8 bases from V and 1 base from J, leaving 12 bases between. This CDR3 has 13 residues. CDR3 amino acids: CASGRTGSYEQYF. As DNA, the CDR3 is TGTGCCAGCGGCAGGACTGGGTCCTACGAGCAGTACTTC.

In regard to this clone: One base separates it from a far larger clone, so it is likely a read error. The chain employs TRBV7-2 and TRBJ1-5; D gene unclear. The CDR3 runs 13 residues. The V gene lost 5 bases and the J gene lost 0 bases, with 5 bases spanning the gap. The germline gives CDR1 SGHTA, CDR2 FQGNSA. This chain's CDR3 is CASSQNSNQPQHF. CDR3 coding DNA: TGTGCCAGCAGCCAAAATAGCAATCAGCCCCAGCATTTT.

J is TRBJ2-3 and V is TRBV4-3, with D possibly TRBD1 on 6 matching bases. The CDR3 length is 16 residues. V lost 0 bases, J lost 0 bases, and 10 bases lay in between. In germline, CDR1 is LGHNA, CDR2 YSLEER. The CDR3 region is CASSQEGARSTDTQYF. The CDR3 region has the DNA TGCGCCAGCAGCCAAGAGGGGGCTAGAAGCACAGATACGCAGTATTTT.

The rearrangement uses TRBV4-3 and TRBJ2-7, with D possibly being TRBD1 (6 bases). The germline gives CDR1 LGHNA, CDR2 YSLEER. This CDR3 contains 15 residues. Trimming shortened V by 4 bases and J by 0 bases, and 13 bases separated the two germline ends. The CDR3 sequence: CASSLTGQSSYEQYF. DNA of the CDR3: TGCGCCAGCAGCCTCACGGGACAAAGCTCCTACGAGCAGTACTTC.

V and J are TRBV11-2 and TRBJ2-5; TRBD2 matches 15 bases. CDR1 and CDR2 from the germline V gene are SGHAT and FQNNGV. The CDR3 contains 17 residues. Trimming cost V 4 bases and J 5 bases; bases outside gene matches: 8. The CDR3 DNA follows: TGTGCCAGCAGCTGGACTAGCGGGAGGGTTCTAGGTGAGACCCAGTACTTC. Residues: CASSWTSGRVLGETQYF.

This clone was found once. V gene TRBV15 combines with J gene TRBJ1-1; no definite D call. The V and J ends lost 3 bases and 5 bases respectively, with 13 bases between them. The CDR3 has 14 residues. Germline V gene data show CDR1 as LNHNV and CDR2 as YYDKDF (reference sequence). The CDR3: CATSRYSLGTEAFF. The CDR3 nucleotides read TGTGCCACCAGCAGGTACAGCCTGGGGACTGAAGCTTTCTTT.

The rearrangement links TRBV29-1 to TRBJ1-5; TRBD1 matches at 9 bases. Losses at the gene ends were 7 bases for V and 4 bases for J; bases not matched to a gene: 5. Germline-derived CDR1 and CDR2 are SQVTM and ANQGSEA. The CDR3 length is 13 residues. The CDR3 here is CSGRTGDNQPQHF. DNA of the CDR3: TGCAGCGGGAGGACAGGGGATAATCAGCCCCAGCATTTT.

This chain links TRBV19 with TRBJ1-5, with D uncertain. In germline, CDR1 is LNHDA, CDR2 SQIVND (reference sequence). The V end lost 5 bases, the J end lost 4 bases, and 12 bases lay between the germline ends. This CDR3 region has 14 residues. DNA for the CDR3: TGTGCCAGTAGTTGGTCCAGGATTAATCAGCCCCAGCATTTT. This gives the protein CASSWSRINQPQHF.

The chain is built from TRBV6-6 and TRBJ2-7; tentatively, D is TRBD1 (5 bases). The CDR3 runs 12 residues. Germline V gene lookup returns CDR1 MNHNY and CDR2 SVGAGI (reference sequence). V lost 7 bases and J lost 3, with 10 bases in between. The CDR3 DNA is TGTGCCAGCACCATCAGGGACTACGAGCAGTACTTC. Residues: CASTIRDYEQYF.

This clone has a single count. J is TRBJ2-1 and V is TRBV4-3; either TRBD1 or TRBD2 may supply D (5 bases each). The CDR3 is 15 residues long. Germline CDR1 and CDR2: LGHNA and YSLEER. Trimming removed 1 base from V and 5 bases from J, with 12 bases in between. This chain's CDR3 is CASSQVGAGHNEQFF. The CDR3, as DNA: TGCGCCAGCAGCCAAGTCGGGGCCGGGCACAATGAGCAGTTCTTC.

This rearrangement joins TRBV18 to TRBJ2-2; 7 bases align to TRBD2. V shed 1 base, J shed 7 bases, and the junction held 9 bases outside the gene matches. The CDR3 length is 16 residues. Germline CDR1 KGHSH, CDR2 LQKENI. CDR3 loop: CASSPLAGVLSGELFF. Here the CDR3 DNA reads TGTGCCAGCTCACCACTAGCGGGTGTTTTGAGCGGGGAGCTGTTTTTT.

The genes are TRBV23-1 and TRBJ2-1, with TRBD2 matching 9 bases. TRBV23-1 falls under the ORF class, with uncertain function. This CDR3 has 11 residues. CDR3 sequence (DNA): TGCGCAGCGGGGGGTTACAATGAGCAGTTCTTC. Protein product: CAAGGYNEQFF.

J is TRBJ1-6 and V is TRBV30; no definite D call. Germline CDR1 GTSNPN, CDR2 SVGIG (reference sequence). The CDR3 sequence is 13 residues long. Between the trimmed V and J ends, which lost 2 bases and 8 bases, there was a span of 10 bases. The CDR3: CAWSRGSHSPLHF. The CDR3 bases are TGTGCCTGGAGTAGAGGCAGTCATTCACCCCTCCACTTT.

The sample holds one count of this clone. This rearrangement joins TRBV5-6 to TRBJ1-6; D is ambiguous. V lost 0 bases and J 12 bases, leaving 7 bases between the germline ends. This CDR3 is 12 amino acids long. Germline V gives CDR1 SGHDT, CDR2 YYEEEE. This CDR3 is CASSLDRGPLHF. DNA for the CDR3: TGTGCCAGCAGCTTGGATCGAGGACCCCTCCACTTT.

This chain uses TRBV6-5 with TRBJ1-6; 11 nucleotides align to TRBD1. CDR1 is MNHEY, CDR2 SVGAGI, per germline. V shed 0 bases and J 9 bases; nucleotides not matched to a gene: 4. The CDR3 loop spans 16 amino acids. DNA of the CDR3: TGTGCCAGCAGTTACTCGTCCGGGACAGGGGGTTCACCCCTCCACTTT. Translated: CASSYSSGTGGSPLHF.

This clone was recorded a few times. At the DNA level, this CDR3 is encoded by other sequences in the same sample as well. This chain connects TRBV2 to TRBJ1-5; D perhaps matches TRBD1 (6 bases). The CDR3 runs 14 residues. Trimming cost V 5 bases and J 1 base, with 9 bases left between them. CDR1 is SNHLY and CDR2 is FYNNEI in the germline V gene. CDR3 nucleotide sequence: TGTGCCAGCAGTTTGGACAGCAGCAATCAGCCCCAGCATTTT. Translation: CASSLDSSNQPQHF.

This clone was counted once. The chain links TRBV7-6 to TRBJ2-3, with 8 bases lining up with TRBD2. J lost 10 bases, V lost 5 bases, and 8 bases had no gene match. Germline V lookup: CDR1 SGHVS, CDR2 FNYEAQ. CDR3 length equals 13 residues. The CDR3 region has the DNA TGTGCCAGCAGCCCGGGGGGGGTCGGTTCGCAGTATTTT. Translation gives CASSPGGVGSQYF. Full variable domain (outside the CDR3, taken from reference TRBV7-6 and TRBJ2-3): GAGVSQSPRYKVTKRGQDVALRCDPISGHVSLYWYRQALGQGPEFLTYFNYEAQQDKSGLPNDRFSAERPEGSISTLTIQRTEQRDSAMYRCASSPGGVGSQYFGPGTRLTVL.

J is TRBJ2-6 and V is TRBV19; D is unclear. Trimming took off 11 bases at V and 0 bases at J, with 5 bases between the two ends. Per germline, CDR1 LNHDA and CDR2 SQIVND (reference sequence). The CDR3 extends over 12 amino acids. CDR3 sequence: CAVYSGANVLTF. The CDR3 nucleotides are TGTGCCGTATACTCTGGGGCCAACGTCCTGACTTTC.